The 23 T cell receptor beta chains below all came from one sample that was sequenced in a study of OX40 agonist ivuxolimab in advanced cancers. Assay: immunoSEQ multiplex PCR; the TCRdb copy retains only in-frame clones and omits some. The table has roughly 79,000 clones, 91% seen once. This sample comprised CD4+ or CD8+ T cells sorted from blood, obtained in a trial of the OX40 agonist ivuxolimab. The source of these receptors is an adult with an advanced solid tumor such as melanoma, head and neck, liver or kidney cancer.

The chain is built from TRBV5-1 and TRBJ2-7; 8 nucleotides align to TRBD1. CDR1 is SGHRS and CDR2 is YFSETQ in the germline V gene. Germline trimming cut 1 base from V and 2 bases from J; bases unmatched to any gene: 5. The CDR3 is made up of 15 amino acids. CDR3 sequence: CASSLRTGSAYEQYF. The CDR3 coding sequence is TGCGCCAGCAGCTTGCGGACAGGGTCGGCCTACGAGCAGTACTTC.

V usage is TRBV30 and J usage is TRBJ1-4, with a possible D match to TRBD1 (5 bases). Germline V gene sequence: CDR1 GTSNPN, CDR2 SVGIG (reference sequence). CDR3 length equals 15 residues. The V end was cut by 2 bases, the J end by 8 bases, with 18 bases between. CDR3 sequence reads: CAWSFSGSPGEKLFF. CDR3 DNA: TGTGCCTGGAGTTTTTCTGGCAGCCCAGGGGAAAAACTGTTTTTT.

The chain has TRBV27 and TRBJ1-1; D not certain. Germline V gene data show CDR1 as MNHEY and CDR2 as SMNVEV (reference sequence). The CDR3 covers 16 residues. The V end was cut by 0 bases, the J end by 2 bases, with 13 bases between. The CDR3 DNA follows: TGTGCCAGCAGTTTATCGGTGTCAGCTTCTAACACTGAAGCTTTCTTT. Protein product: CASSLSVSASNTEAFF.

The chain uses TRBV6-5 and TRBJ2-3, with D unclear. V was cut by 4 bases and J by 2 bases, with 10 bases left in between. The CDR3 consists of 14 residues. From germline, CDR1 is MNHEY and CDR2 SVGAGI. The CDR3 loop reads CASSSRTSTDTQYF. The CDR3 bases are TGTGCCAGCAGTTCTAGGACGTCCACAGATACGCAGTATTTT.

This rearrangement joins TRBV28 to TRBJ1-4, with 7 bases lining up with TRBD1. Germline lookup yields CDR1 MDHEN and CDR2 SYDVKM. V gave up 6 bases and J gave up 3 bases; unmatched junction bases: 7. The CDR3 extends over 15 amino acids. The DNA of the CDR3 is TGTGCCAGCAGCTCCCCGACAGGGTCTAATGAAAAACTGTTTTTT. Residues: CASSSPTGSNEKLFF. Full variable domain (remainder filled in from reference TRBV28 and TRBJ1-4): DVKVTQSSRYLVKRTGEKVFLECVQDMDHENMFWYRQDPGLGLRLIYFSYDVKMKEKGDIPEGYSVSREKKERFSLILESASTNQTSMYLCASSSPTGSNEKLFFGSGTQLSVL.

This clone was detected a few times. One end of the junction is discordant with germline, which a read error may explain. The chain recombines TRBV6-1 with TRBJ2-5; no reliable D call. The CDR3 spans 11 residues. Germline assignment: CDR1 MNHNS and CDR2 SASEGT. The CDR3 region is CASSELRQTNF. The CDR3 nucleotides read TGTGCCAGCAGTGAATTGCGGCAGACGAACTTC.

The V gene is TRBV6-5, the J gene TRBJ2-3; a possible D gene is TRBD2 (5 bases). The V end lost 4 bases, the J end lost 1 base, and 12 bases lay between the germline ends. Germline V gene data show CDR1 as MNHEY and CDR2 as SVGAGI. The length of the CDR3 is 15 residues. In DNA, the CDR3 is TGTGCCAGCAGTTTTACGGGAACTCGCACAGATACGCAGTATTTT. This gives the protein CASSFTGTRTDTQYF.

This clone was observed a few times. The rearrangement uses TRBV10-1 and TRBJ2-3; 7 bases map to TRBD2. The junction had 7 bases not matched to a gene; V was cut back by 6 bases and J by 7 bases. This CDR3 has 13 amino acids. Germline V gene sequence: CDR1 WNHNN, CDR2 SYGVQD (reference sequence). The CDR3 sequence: CASSPAGLNTQYF. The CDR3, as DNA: TGCGCCAGCAGCCCAGCGGGACTAAATACGCAGTATTTT.

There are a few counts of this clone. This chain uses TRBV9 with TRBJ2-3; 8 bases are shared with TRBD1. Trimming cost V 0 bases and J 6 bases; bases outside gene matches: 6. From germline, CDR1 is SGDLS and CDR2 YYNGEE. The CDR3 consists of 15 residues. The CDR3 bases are TGTGCCAGCAGCGTAGGCGCAGGGGGCTATGATACGCAGTATTTT. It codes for CASSVGAGGYDTQYF. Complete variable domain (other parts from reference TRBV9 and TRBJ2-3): DSGVTQTPKHLITATGQRVTLRCSPRSGDLSVYWYQQSLDQGLQFLIQYYNGEERAKGNILERFSAQQFPDLHSELNLSSLELGDSALYFCASSVGAGGYDTQYFGPGTRLTVL.

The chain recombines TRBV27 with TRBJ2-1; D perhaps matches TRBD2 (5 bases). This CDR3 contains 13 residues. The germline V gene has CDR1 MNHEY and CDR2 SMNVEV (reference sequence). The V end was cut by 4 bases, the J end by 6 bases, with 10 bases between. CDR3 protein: CASSSGGRNEQFF. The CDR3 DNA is TGTGCCAGCAGTTCTGGAGGTCGCAATGAGCAGTTCTTC.

This CDR3 is CASSLFDRSTQYF. The CDR3 DNA follows: TGTGCCAGCAGCCTTTTTGACAGATCAACCCAGTACTTC. This rearrangement joins TRBV6-6 to TRBJ2-5, with a tentative D call TRBD1 (5 bases). The CDR3 runs 13 residues. CDR1 is MNHNY, CDR2 SVGAGI, per germline (reference sequence). V was cut by 6 bases and J by 8 bases, with 16 bases left in between.

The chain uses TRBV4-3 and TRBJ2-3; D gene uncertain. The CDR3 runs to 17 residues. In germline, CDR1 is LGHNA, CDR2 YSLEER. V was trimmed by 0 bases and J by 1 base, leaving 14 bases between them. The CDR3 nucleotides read TGCGCCAGCAGCCAAGAGAGAGCCAAAGGACGCACAGATACGCAGTATTTT. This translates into CASSQERAKGRTDTQYF.

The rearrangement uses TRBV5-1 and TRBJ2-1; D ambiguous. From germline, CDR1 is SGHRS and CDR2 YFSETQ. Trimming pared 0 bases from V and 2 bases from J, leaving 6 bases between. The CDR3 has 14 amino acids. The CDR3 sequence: CASSLGLPYNEQFF. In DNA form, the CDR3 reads TGCGCCAGCAGCTTGGGACTTCCCTACAATGAGCAGTTCTTC.

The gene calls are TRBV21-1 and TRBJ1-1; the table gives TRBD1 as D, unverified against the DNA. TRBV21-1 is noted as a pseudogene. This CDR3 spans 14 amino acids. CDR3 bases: TGTGCCAGCAGCAAATCAGGGGAGAACACTGAAGCTTTCTTT. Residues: CASSKSGENTEAFF.

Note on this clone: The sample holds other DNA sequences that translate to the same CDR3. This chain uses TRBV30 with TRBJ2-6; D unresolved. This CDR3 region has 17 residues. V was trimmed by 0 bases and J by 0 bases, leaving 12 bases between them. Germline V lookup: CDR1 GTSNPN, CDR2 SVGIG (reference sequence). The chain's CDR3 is CAWSVRLLISGANVLTF. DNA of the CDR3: TGTGCCTGGAGTGTACGGTTACTCATCTCTGGGGCCAACGTCCTGACTTTC.

The CDR3 DNA sequence: TGTGCCAGCTCACCACAGGCCAATTCCTACGAGCAGTACTTC. It translates to CASSPQANSYEQYF. The J gene is TRBJ2-7, the V gene TRBV18; no reliable D call. Trimming cost V 1 base and J 1 base, with 8 bases left between them. Germline values: CDR1 KGHSH, CDR2 LQKENI. This CDR3 is built from 14 residues.

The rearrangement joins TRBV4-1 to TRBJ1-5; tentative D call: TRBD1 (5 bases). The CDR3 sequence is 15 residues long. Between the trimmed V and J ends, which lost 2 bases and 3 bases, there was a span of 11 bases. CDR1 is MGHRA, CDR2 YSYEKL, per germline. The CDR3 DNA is TGCGCCAGCAGCCAAACCGGGACGGCCAATCAGCCCCAGCATTTT. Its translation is CASSQTGTANQPQHF.

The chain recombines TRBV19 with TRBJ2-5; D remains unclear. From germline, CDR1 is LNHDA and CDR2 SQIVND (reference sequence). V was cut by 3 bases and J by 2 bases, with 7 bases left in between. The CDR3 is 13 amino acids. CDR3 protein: CASSMSPQETQYF. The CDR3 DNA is TGTGCCAGTAGTATGTCCCCTCAAGAGACCCAGTACTTC.

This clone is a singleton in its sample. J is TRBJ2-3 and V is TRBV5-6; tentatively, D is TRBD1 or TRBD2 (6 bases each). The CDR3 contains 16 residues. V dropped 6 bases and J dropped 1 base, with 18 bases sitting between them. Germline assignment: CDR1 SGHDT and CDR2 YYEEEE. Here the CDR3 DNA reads TGTGCCAGCATCCTGAGGGGGGCCACTCGCACAGATACGCAGTATTTT. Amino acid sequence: CASILRGATRTDTQYF. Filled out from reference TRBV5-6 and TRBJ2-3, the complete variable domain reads DAGVTQSPTHLIKTRGQQVTLRCSPKSGHDTVSWYQQALGQGPQFIFQYYEEEERQRGNFPDRFSGHQFPNYSSELNVNALLLGDSALYLCASILRGATRTDTQYFGPGTRLTVL.

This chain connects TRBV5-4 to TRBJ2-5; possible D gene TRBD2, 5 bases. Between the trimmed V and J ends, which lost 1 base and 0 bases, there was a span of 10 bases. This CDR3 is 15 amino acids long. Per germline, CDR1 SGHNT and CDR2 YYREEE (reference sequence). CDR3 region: CASSLYLADQETQYF. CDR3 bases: TGTGCCAGCAGCTTGTACCTAGCAGACCAAGAGACCCAGTACTTC.

The chain's CDR3 is CASSEAGTVTGGTF. The CDR3 nucleotides read TGTGCCAGCAGTGAAGCGGGGACAGTCACGGGGGGCACCTTC. This chain links TRBV2 with TRBJ1-2; TRBD1 matches 7 bases. V shed 0 bases and J 13 bases; nucleotides not matched to a gene: 11. The length of the CDR3 is 14 residues. Per the germline V gene, CDR1 is SNHLY and CDR2 is FYNNEI.

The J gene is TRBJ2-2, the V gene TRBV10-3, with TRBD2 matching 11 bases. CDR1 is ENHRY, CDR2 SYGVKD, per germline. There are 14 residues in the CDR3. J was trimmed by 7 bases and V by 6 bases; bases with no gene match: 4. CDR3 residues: CAISSTSGIGELFF. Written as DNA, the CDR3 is TGTGCCATCAGCTCGACTAGCGGGATCGGGGAGCTGTTTTTT.

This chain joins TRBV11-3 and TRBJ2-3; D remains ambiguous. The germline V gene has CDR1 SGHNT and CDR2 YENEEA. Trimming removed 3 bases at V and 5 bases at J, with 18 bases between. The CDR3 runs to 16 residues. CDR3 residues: CASSFEDLYIQDTQYF. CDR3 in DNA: TGTGCCAGCAGCTTTGAGGACCTATATATACAAGATACGCAGTATTTT.